This T cell receptor (beta chain) is drawn from a study of cytomegalovirus exposure and HLA in healthy donors. Points on this clone: Its antigen is unidentified.

Study conclusions and caveats: The classifier, whose performance was assessed in both the original and validation cohorts, reportedly diagnosed cytomegalovirus status with high specificity and sensitivity.

V was cut by 1 base and J by 5 bases, with 12 bases left in between. Germline lookup yields CDR1 LNHDA and CDR2 SQIVND (reference sequence). The CDR3 has 15 residues. PCR used 60 Vbeta primers and 13 Jbeta primers. The assay was immunoSEQ multiplex PCR, and TCRdb's table has in-frame clones only and misses some. This table holds some 130,000 clones, around 63% found once. The chain links TRBV19 to TRBJ2-1, with D possibly TRBD2 on 6 matching bases. The origin of this receptor is a man aged 35-49 years in good health and CMV-seropositive. The sample consisted of PBMCs. The CDR3 protein is CASSIGLAYHNEQFF. The CDR3 DNA is TGTGCCAGTAGTATAGGCCTAGCGTACCACAATGAGCAGTTCTTC.